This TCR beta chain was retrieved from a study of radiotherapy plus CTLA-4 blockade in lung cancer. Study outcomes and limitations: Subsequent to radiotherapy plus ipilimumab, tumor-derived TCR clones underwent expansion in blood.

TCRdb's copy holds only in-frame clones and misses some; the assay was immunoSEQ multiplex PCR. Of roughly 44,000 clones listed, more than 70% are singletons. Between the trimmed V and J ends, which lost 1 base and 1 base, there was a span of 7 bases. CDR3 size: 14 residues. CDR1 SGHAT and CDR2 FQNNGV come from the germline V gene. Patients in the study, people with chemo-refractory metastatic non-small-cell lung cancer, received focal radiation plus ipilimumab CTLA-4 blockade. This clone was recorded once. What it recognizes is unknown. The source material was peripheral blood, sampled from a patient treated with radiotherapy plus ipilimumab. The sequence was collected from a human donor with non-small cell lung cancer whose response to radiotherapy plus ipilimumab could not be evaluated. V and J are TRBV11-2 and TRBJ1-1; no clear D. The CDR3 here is CASSLGPKNTEAFF. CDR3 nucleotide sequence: TGTGCCAGCAGCTTAGGTCCTAAGAACACTGAAGCTTTCTTT.